These 24 T cell receptor beta chains were all obtained from the same sample, sequenced in a study of CD8 T cells in ankylosing spondylitis. One entry per CDR3 protein results from TCRdb running MiXCR on the 5' RACE reads. The profile shows hundreds of thousands of distinct CDR3 sequences, around 21% of them singletons. Sequencing used blood, either unsorted or a sorted T cell fraction (not recorded which). Source of these receptors: a female donor with ankylosing spondylitis or in good health (not recorded which).

The V and J genes are TRBV20-1 and TRBJ2-2; tentatively, D is TRBD2 (8 bases). CDR3 length: 14 amino acids. Germline-derived CDR1 and CDR2 are DFQATT and SNEGSKA (reference sequence). Trimming left V 6 bases short and J 6 bases short, with 17 bases between. CDR3 residues: CSALQGRGAGELFF. CDR3 sequence (DNA): TGCAGTGCCCTACAGGGGCGGGGGGCCGGGGAGCTGTTTTTT.

The J gene is TRBJ2-6, the V gene TRBV4-3, with no clear D. V shed 7 bases and J shed 9 bases, with 19 bases lying between them. The CDR3 is made up of 15 amino acids. CDR1 LGHNA and CDR2 YSLEER come from the germline V gene. CDR3 sequence (DNA): TGCGCCAGCACCTCTGGGTATGAGAGTGGCAACGTCCTGACTTTC. This codes for CASTSGYESGNVLTF.

This clonotype came up a few times. This rearrangement joins TRBV5-4 to TRBJ2-7; D is unclear. CDR1 is SGHNT and CDR2 is YYREEE in the germline V gene (reference sequence). The V gene lost 2 bases and the J gene lost 3 bases, with 12 bases spanning the gap. This CDR3 contains 14 residues. The CDR3 loop is CASSLPGGLYEQYF. The CDR3 DNA reads as TGTGCCAGCAGCTTACCAGGCGGCCTCTACGAGCAGTACTTC.

This clonotype was seen many times. V is TRBV20-1 and J is TRBJ2-7; the D gene is possibly TRBD2 (5 bases). V dropped 0 bases and J dropped 0 bases, with 9 bases sitting between them. Germline V gene sequence: CDR1 DFQATT, CDR2 SNEGSKA (reference sequence). This CDR3 comprises 14 residues. CDR3 residues: CSARDRTYSYEQYF. As DNA, the CDR3 is TGCAGTGCTAGAGATAGGACTTACTCCTACGAGCAGTACTTC.

This chain links TRBV6-4 with TRBJ1-1; 7 bases agree with TRBD1. The length of the CDR3 is 14 residues. The germline gives CDR1 MRHNA, CDR2 SNTAGT. With V trimmed by 6 bases and J by 1 base, 5 bases remained unmatched. The CDR3 sequence: CASRAGGKNTEAFF. CDR3 DNA: TGTGCCAGCAGGGCAGGGGGAAAGAACACTGAAGCTTTCTTT.

This chain joins TRBV29-1 and TRBJ1-2; 8 nucleotides match TRBD1. The CDR3 has 15 residues. V was pared by 7 bases and J by 5 bases, with 15 bases of the junction left unmatched. Per the germline V gene, CDR1 is SQVTM and CDR2 is ANQGSEA. The CDR3: CSADHPGTGNYGYTF. CDR3 nucleotide sequence: TGCAGCGCCGACCATCCCGGGACAGGCAATTATGGCTACACCTTC.

This clonotype was seen only a few times. The chain uses TRBV6-5 and TRBJ1-1, with a possible D match to TRBD1 (5 bases). This CDR3 contains 11 residues. Germline V gene data show CDR1 as MNHEY and CDR2 as SVGAGI. Trimming shortened V by 6 bases and J by 11 bases, and 13 bases separated the two germline ends. CDR3 sequence reads: CASRRGNVAFF. CDR3 nucleotide sequence: TGTGCCAGCAGGAGGGGTAACGTGGCTTTCTTT.

This clonotype was seen more than once but under ten times. The CDR3 sequence: CASSLQGMSEAFF. The DNA for the CDR3 is TGTGCCAGCAGCCTTCAGGGGATGTCTGAAGCTTTCTTT. This chain connects TRBV6-1 to TRBJ1-1; tentative D call: TRBD1 (6 bases). The germline V gene has CDR1 MNHNS and CDR2 SASEGT. Trimming left V 6 bases short and J 6 bases short, with 14 bases between. The CDR3 extends over 13 amino acids.

The sample holds a few counts of this clonotype. This rearrangement joins TRBV20-1 to TRBJ2-1; D gene uncertain. Germline CDR1 DFQATT, CDR2 SNEGSKA (reference sequence). V was cut by 2 bases and J by 5 bases, with 13 bases left in between. The CDR3 contains 14 residues. The CDR3: CSARKRSFDNEQFF. The CDR3 nucleotides read TGCAGTGCTAGAAAGAGAAGTTTCGACAATGAGCAGTTCTTC.

There are a few counts of this clonotype. The chain links TRBV6-5 to TRBJ1-2; a possible D gene is TRBD1 (6 bases). V lost 0 bases, J lost 7 bases, and 15 bases lay in between. Germline CDR1 reads MNHEY; CDR2 reads SVGAGI. This CDR3 spans 15 amino acids. CDR3 coding DNA: TGTGCCAGCAGTTACTCGACATTGGCAGGGGCTGGCTACACCTTC. Its translation is CASSYSTLAGAGYTF.

V usage is TRBV15 and J usage is TRBJ1-6; D is ambiguous. The CDR3 loop spans 14 amino acids. Germline CDR1 LNHNV, CDR2 YYDKDF (reference sequence). Trimming took off 0 bases at V and 8 bases at J, with 8 bases between the two ends. CDR3 amino acids: CATSRDFSDSPLHF. The CDR3 DNA reads TGTGCCACCAGCAGAGATTTTTCCGATTCACCCCTCCACTTT.

This clonotype was detected many times. V and J are TRBV7-2 and TRBJ2-1; no definite D call. In germline, CDR1 is SGHTA, CDR2 FQGNSA. Trimming took 1 base from V and 5 from J, leaving 9 bases between them. The CDR3 sequence is 14 residues long. The CDR3 coding sequence is TGTGCCAGCAGCTTAGATTGGGCGAACAATGAGCAGTTCTTC. It codes for CASSLDWANNEQFF.

This clonotype was found once. The rearrangement joins TRBV2 to TRBJ1-5; 7 bases fit TRBD1. This CDR3 has 15 residues. Trimming removed 4 bases from V and 4 bases from J; junction bases left unmatched: 7. Germline V gene lookup returns CDR1 SNHLY and CDR2 FYNNEI. CDR3 DNA sequence: TGTGCCAGCAGTGTTTCAGGGGGTCCGAATCAGCCCCAGCATTTT. It translates to CASSVSGGPNQPQHF.

A few counts support this clonotype. This rearrangement joins TRBV7-2 to TRBJ2-1, with D perhaps TRBD2 (6 bases). V shed 1 base and J shed 1 base, with 11 bases lying between them. CDR1 and CDR2 (germline): SGHTA, FQGNSA. This CDR3 comprises 16 residues. CDR3: CASSLDGSRSYNEQFF. For the CDR3, the DNA is TGTGCCAGCAGCTTAGACGGGAGTAGGTCCTACAATGAGCAGTTCTTC.

This sequence joins TRBV20-1 and TRBJ2-1; 8 nucleotides align to TRBD2. Germline V gene sequence: CDR1 DFQATT, CDR2 SNEGSKA (reference sequence). Trimming took 4 bases from V and 6 from J; bases not matched to a gene: 14. The CDR3 is made up of 16 amino acids. DNA of the CDR3: TGCAGTGCTACCGGGACTAGGGGGTATGTCAGCAATGAGCAGTTCTTC. Protein: CSATGTRGYVSNEQFF.

The V gene is TRBV9, the J gene TRBJ2-6; D is possibly TRBD2 (5 bases). The CDR3 is 17 amino acids. The V gene's germline CDR1 is SGDLS and CDR2 YYNGEE. Trimming removed 3 bases at V and 3 bases at J, with 16 bases between. CDR3 bases: TGTGCCAGCAGCGCCCCCCGGGGTGTTGTTGGGGCCAACGTCCTGACTTTC. Its translation: CASSAPRGVVGANVLTF.

This clonotype was picked up many times. This chain uses TRBV29-1 with TRBJ2-5; D may match TRBD1 or TRBD2 (5 bases each). The V gene's germline CDR1 is SQVTM and CDR2 ANQGSEA. The CDR3 covers 13 residues. V lost 3 bases and J 5 bases, leaving 13 bases between the germline ends. The CDR3 sequence: CSVEGREWETQYF. CDR3 coding DNA: TGCAGCGTTGAGGGCAGGGAGTGGGAGACCCAGTACTTC.

The V call is TRBV6-5, the J call TRBJ2-5; 9 bases match TRBD1. Trimming took 2 bases from V and 5 from J; bases not matched to a gene: 9. This CDR3 contains 16 residues. CDR1 is MNHEY, CDR2 SVGAGI, per germline. Here the CDR3 DNA reads TGTGCCAGCAGTTACGCCCCGGGACAGGGACGCGAGACCCAGTACTTC. The encoded protein is CASSYAPGQGRETQYF.

The V gene is TRBV7-2, the J gene TRBJ1-3, with D uncertain. CDR1 SGHTA and CDR2 FQGNSA come from the germline V gene. Between the trimmed V and J ends, which lost 0 bases and 0 bases, there was a span of 6 bases. This CDR3 spans 15 amino acids. This chain's CDR3 is CASSLAEGSGNTIYF. DNA for the CDR3: TGTGCCAGCAGCTTAGCGGAGGGCTCTGGAAACACCATATATTTT. Filled out from reference TRBV7-2 and TRBJ1-3, the complete variable domain reads GAGVSQSPSNKVTEKGKDVELRCDPISGHTALYWYRQSLGQGLEFLIYFQGNSAPDKSGLPSDRFSAERTGGSVSTLTIQRTQQEDSAVYLCASSLAEGSGNTIYFGEGSWLTVV.

The chain uses TRBV12-3 or TRBV12-4 and TRBJ1-2; D may be TRBD1 (5 bases). Trimming shortened V by 6 bases and J by 8 bases, and 16 bases separated the two germline ends. The CDR3 is 13 residues long. The CDR3, as DNA: TGTGCCAGCAGCCCTCGAAGGGGAGGAGGCTACACCTTC. Its translation is CASSPRRGGGYTF.

This clonotype appeared many times. The J gene is TRBJ2-1, the V gene TRBV29-1; 10 bases are a match to TRBD2. This CDR3 contains 14 residues. V shed 4 bases, J shed 7 bases, and the junction held 7 bases outside the gene matches. Germline V CDR1 and CDR2: SQVTM, ANQGSEA. The CDR3 sequence: CSVGASGRKNEQFF. The CDR3 DNA is TGCAGCGTTGGGGCTAGCGGGAGAAAGAATGAGCAGTTCTTC.

This clonotype was seen many times. The rearrangement links TRBV20-1 to TRBJ2-7, with D tentatively TRBD1 or TRBD2 (5 bases each). The CDR3 spans 14 residues. Trimming pared 0 bases from V and 2 bases from J, leaving 11 bases between. Looked up from germline, CDR1 is DFQATT and CDR2 is SNEGSKA (reference sequence). The CDR3 is CSARDNRGPYEQYF. The CDR3 DNA reads TGCAGTGCTAGAGATAATCGGGGACCCTACGAGCAGTACTTC.

The V gene is TRBV6-1, the J gene TRBJ1-3; TRBD1 matches 7 bases. The CDR3 consists of 15 residues. V shed 7 bases, J shed 1 base, and the junction held 7 bases outside the gene matches. Germline V CDR1 and CDR2: MNHNS, SASEGT. The DNA for the CDR3 is TGTGCCAGCACCCGACAGGGAGGGTCTGGAAACACCATATATTTT. It translates to CASTRQGGSGNTIYF.

A few counts support this clonotype. The chain has TRBV18 and TRBJ2-1, with 8 bases fitting TRBD1. The germline V gene encodes CDR1 KGHSH and CDR2 LQKENI. The CDR3 loop spans 17 amino acids. The junction had 15 bases not matched to a gene; V was cut back by 3 bases and J by 8 bases. CDR3 region: CASSPFRGGTGLDEQFF. In nucleotides, the CDR3 is TGTGCCAGCTCACCTTTCAGAGGCGGGACAGGTTTGGATGAGCAGTTCTTC.